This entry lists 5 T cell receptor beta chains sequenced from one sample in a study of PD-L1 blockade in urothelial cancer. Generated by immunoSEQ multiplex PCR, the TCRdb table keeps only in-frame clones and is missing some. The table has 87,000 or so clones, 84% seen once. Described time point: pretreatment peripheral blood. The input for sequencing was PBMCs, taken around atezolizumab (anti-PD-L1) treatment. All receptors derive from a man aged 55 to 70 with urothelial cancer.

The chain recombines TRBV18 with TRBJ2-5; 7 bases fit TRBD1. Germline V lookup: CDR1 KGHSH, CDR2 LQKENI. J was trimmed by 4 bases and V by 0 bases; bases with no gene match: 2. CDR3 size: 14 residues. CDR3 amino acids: CASSPPTGTETQYF. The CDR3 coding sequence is TGTGCCAGCTCACCACCGACAGGGACAGAGACCCAGTACTTC.

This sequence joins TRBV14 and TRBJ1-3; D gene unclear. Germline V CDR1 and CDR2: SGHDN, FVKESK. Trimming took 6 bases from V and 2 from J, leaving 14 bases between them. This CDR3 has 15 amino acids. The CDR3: CASSVAVTTGNTIYF. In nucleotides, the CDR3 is TGTGCCAGCAGTGTCGCGGTGACCACTGGAAACACCATATATTTT.

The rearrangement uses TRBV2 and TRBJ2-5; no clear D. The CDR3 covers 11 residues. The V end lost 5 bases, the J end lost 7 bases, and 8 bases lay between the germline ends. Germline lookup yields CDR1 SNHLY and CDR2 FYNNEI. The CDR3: CASSQVWTQYF. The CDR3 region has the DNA TGTGCCAGCAGTCAGGTCTGGACCCAGTACTTC.

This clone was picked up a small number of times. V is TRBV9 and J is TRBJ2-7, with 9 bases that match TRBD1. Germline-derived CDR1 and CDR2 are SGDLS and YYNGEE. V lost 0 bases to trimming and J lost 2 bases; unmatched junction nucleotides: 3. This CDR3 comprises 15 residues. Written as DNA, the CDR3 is TGTGCCAGCAGCGTAGCTGGGGACAGGGCCTACGAGCAGTACTTC. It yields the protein CASSVAGDRAYEQYF.

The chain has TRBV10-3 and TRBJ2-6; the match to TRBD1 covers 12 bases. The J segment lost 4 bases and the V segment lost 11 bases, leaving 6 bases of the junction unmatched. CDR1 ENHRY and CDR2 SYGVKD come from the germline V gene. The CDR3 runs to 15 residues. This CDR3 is CAAGQGAGGANVLTF. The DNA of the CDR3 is TGTGCCGCGGGACAGGGGGCAGGCGGGGCCAACGTCCTGACTTTC.